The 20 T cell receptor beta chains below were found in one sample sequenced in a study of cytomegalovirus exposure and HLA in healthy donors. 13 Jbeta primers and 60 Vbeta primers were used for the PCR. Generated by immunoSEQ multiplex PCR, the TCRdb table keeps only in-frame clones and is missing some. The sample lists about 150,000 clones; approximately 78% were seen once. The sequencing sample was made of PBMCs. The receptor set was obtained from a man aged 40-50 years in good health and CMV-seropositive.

In DNA form, the CDR3 reads TGTGCCAGCAGCGAGGGACAGGGAGGAAACACCATATATTTT. It codes for CASSEGQGGNTIYF. J is TRBJ1-3 and V is TRBV9; 9 positions match TRBD1. The germline V gene has CDR1 SGDLS and CDR2 YYNGEE. This CDR3 spans 14 amino acids. Germline trimming cut 3 bases from V and 4 bases from J; bases unmatched to any gene: 2.

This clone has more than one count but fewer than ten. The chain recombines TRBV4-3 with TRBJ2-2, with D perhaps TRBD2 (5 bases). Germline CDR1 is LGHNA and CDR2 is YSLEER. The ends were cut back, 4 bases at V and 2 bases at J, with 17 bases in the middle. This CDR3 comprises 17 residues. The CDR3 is CASSRAAGSANTGELFF. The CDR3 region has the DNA TGCGCCAGCAGCCGCGCGGCCGGTAGCGCCAACACCGGGGAGCTGTTTTTT.

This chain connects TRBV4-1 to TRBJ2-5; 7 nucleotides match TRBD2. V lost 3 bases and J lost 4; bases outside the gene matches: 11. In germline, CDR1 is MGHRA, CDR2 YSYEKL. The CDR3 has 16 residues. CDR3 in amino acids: CASSQPGGIRIETQYF. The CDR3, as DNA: TGCGCCAGCAGCCAGCCCGGGGGGATCCGTATAGAGACCCAGTACTTC.

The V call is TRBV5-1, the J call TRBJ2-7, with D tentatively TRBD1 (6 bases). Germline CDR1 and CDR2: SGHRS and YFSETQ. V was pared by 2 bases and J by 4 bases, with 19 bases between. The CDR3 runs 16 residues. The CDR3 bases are TGCGCCAGCAGCTTCTATAGGGGGACATCACTTTACGAGCAGTACTTC. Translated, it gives CASSFYRGTSLYEQYF. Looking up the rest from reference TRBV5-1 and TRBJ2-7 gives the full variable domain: KAGVTQTPRYLIKTRGQQVTLSCSPISGHRSVSWYQQTPGQGLQFLFEYFSETQRNKGNFPGRFSGRQFSNSRSEMNVSTLELGDSALYLCASSFYRGTSLYEQYFGPGTRLTVT.

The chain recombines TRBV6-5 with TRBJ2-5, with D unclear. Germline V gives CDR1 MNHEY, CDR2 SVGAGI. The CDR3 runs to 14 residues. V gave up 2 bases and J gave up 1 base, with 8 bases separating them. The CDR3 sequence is CASSYRSIQETQYF. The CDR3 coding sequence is TGTGCCAGCAGTTACCGGAGTATCCAAGAGACCCAGTACTTC.

The CDR3 region is CAWSGTSGNTGELFF. As DNA, the CDR3 is TGTGCCTGGTCCGGGACTAGCGGGAACACCGGGGAGCTGTTTTTT. The chain links TRBV30 to TRBJ2-2; 11 positions match TRBD2. Germline V gene lookup returns CDR1 GTSNPN and CDR2 SVGIG (reference sequence). V lost 5 bases, J lost 1 base, and 3 bases stayed unmatched. The CDR3 sequence is 15 residues long.

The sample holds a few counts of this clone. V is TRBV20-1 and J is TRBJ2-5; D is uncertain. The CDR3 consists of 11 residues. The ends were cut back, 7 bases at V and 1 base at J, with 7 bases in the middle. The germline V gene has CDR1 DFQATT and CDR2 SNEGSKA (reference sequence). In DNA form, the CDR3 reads TGCAGTGGAACGGGCCAAGAGACCCAGTACTTC. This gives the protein CSGTGQETQYF.

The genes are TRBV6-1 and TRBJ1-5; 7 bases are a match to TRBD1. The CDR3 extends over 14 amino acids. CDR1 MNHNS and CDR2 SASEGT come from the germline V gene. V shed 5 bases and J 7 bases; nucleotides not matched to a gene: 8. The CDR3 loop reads CASSSRQGRQPQHF. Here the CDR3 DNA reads TGTGCCAGCAGTTCCCGACAGGGCAGGCAGCCCCAGCATTTT.

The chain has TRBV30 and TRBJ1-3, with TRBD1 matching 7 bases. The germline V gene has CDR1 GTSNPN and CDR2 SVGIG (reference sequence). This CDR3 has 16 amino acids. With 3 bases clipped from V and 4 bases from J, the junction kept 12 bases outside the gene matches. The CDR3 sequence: CAWRGRQGLLGNTIYF. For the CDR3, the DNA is TGTGCCTGGAGGGGTCGACAGGGACTGTTGGGAAACACCATATATTTT.

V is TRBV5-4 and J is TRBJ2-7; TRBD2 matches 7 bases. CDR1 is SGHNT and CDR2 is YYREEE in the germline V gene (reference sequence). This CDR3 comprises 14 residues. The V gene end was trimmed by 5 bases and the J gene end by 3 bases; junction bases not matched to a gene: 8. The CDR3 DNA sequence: TGTGCCAGCAGTCCGTCGGGGGAGGGCTACGAGCAGTACTTC. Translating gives CASSPSGEGYEQYF. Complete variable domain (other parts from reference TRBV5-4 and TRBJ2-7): ETGVTQSPTHLIKTRGQQVTLRCSSQSGHNTVSWYQQALGQGPQFIFQYYREEENGRGNFPPRFSGLQFPNYSSELNVNALELDDSALYLCASSPSGEGYEQYFGPGTRLTVT.

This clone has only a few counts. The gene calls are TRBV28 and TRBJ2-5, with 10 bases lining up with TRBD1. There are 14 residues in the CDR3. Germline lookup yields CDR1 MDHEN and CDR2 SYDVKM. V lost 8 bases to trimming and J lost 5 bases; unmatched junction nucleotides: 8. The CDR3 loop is CASSRDRGGETQYF. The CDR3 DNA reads TGTGCCAGCTCCCGGGACAGGGGTGGGGAGACCCAGTACTTC.

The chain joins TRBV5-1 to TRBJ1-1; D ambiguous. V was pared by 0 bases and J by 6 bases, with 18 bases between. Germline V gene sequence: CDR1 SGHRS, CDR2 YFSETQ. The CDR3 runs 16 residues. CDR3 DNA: TGCGCCAGCAGCTTGGCCGGATCCAGCGGGTACCCTGAAGCTTTCTTT. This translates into CASSLAGSSGYPEAFF.

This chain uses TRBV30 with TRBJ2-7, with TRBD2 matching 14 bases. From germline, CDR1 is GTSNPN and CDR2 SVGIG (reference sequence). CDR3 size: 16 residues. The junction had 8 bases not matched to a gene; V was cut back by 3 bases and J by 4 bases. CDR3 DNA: TGTGCCTGGAGAGGGGGGACTAGCGGGAGTGATTACGAGCAGTACTTC. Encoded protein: CAWRGGTSGSDYEQYF. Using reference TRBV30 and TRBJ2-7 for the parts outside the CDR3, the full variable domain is SQTIHQWPATLVQPVGSPLSLECTVEGTSNPNLYWYRQAAGRGLQLLFYSVGIGQISSEVPQNLSASRPQDRQFILSSKKLLLSDSGFYLCAWRGGTSGSDYEQYFGPGTRLTVT.

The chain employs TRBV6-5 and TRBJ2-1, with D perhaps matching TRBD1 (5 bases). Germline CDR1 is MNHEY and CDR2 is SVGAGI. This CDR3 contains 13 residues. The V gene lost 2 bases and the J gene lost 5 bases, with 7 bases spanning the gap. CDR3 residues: CASSYRGNNEQFF. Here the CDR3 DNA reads TGTGCCAGCAGTTACAGGGGAAACAATGAGCAGTTCTTC.

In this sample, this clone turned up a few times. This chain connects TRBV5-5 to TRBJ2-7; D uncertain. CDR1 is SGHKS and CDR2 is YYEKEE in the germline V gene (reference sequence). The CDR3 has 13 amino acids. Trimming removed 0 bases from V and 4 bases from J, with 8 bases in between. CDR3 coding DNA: TGTGCCAGCAGCTTGGCGGCAGGATACGAGCAGTACTTC. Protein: CASSLAAGYEQYF.

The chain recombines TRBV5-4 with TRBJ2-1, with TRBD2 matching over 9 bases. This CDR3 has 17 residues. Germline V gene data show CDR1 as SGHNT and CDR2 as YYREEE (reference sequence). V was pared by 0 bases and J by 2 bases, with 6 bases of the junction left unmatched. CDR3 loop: CASSLATSGKTYNEQFF. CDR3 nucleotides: TGTGCCAGCAGCTTGGCGACTAGCGGAAAGACCTACAATGAGCAGTTCTTC.

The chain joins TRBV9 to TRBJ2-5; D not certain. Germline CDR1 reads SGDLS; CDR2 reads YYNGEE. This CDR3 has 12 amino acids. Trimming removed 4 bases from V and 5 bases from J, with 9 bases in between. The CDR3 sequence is CASSLLLETQYF. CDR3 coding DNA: TGTGCCAGCAGCTTACTACTGGAGACCCAGTACTTC. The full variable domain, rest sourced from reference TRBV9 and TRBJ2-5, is DSGVTQTPKHLITATGQRVTLRCSPRSGDLSVYWYQQSLDQGLQFLIQYYNGEERAKGNILERFSAQQFPDLHSELNLSSLELGDSALYFCASSLLLETQYFGPGTRLLVL.

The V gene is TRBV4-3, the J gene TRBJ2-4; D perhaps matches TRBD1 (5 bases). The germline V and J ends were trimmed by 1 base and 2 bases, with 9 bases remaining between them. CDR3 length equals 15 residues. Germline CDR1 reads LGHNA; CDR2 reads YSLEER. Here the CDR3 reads CASSQGSGTKNIQYF. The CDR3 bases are TGCGCCAGCAGCCAAGGGTCAGGGACCAAAAACATTCAGTACTTC.

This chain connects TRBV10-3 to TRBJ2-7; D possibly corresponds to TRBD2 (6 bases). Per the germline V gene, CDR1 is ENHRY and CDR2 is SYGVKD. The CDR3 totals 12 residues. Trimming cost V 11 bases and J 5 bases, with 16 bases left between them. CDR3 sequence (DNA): TGTGCCCTGCGGGGACCGGGGAACGAGCAGTACTTC. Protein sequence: CALRGPGNEQYF.

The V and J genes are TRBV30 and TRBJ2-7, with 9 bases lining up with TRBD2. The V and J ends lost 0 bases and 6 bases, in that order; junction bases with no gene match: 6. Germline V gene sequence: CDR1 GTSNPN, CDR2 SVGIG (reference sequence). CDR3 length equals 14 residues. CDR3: CAWSVVAGVSEQYF. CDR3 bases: TGTGCCTGGAGTGTGGTAGCGGGAGTTTCCGAGCAGTACTTC.